This is a list of T cell receptor beta chains from one sample in a study of blood T cell repertoires in COVID-19. TCRdb's copy holds only in-frame clones and misses some; the assay was immunoSEQ multiplex PCR. The table shows roughly 120,000 clones, with about 88% occurring only once. Sequencing was performed on peripheral blood. These receptors were taken from a man between 35 and 55 years old with acute or convalescent COVID-19. CDR3s include the opening cysteine and the closing phenylalanine or tryptophan. Each record gives: clone size, J gene, D gene, V gene, CDR3 protein, CDR3 DNA. The D gene is left open where the match is weak. Clone size is given for some rows only: seen once, a few or many times, or a class if the clone is expanded.

size: .; J: TRBJ1-2; D: TRBD1; V: TRBV3-1/TRBV3-2; CDR3: CASSPRRTGAGGYTF; DNA: TGTGCCAGCAGCCCTCGACGGACAGGAGCGGGTGGCTACACCTTC
size: .; J: TRBJ2-2; D: TRBD2; V: TRBV11-2; CDR3: CASTTRGGGAVTGELFF; DNA: TGTGCCAGCACGACGCGCGGCGGGGGGGCTGTTACCGGGGAGCTGTTTTTT
size: .; J: TRBJ1-6; D: .; V: TRBV28; CDR3: CASYSQGSVFSLHF; DNA: TGTGCCAGCTATTCACAGGGATCGGTATTCTCCCTCCACTTT
size: .; J: TRBJ2-3; D: .; V: TRBV19; CDR3: CASSILLTDTQYF; DNA: TGTGCCAGTAGTATACTCCTCACAGATACGCAGTATTTT
size: .; J: TRBJ2-2; D: .; V: TRBV7-3; CDR3: CASSLPGAGELFF; DNA: TGTGCCAGCAGCCTCCCGGGTGCCGGGGAGCTGTTTTTT
size: .; J: TRBJ2-5; D: .; V: TRBV28; CDR3: CASSLQETQYF; DNA: TGTGCCAGCAGTTTACAGGAGACCCAGTACTTC
size: few; J: TRBJ2-7; D: TRBD1; V: TRBV11-2; CDR3: CASSPPGQGASEQYF; DNA: TGTGCCAGCAGCCCCCCGGGACAGGGGGCATCCGAGCAGTACTTC
size: once; J: TRBJ2-2; D: .; V: TRBV2; CDR3: CASSEQGLNTGELFF; DNA: TGTGCCAGCAGTGAGCAGGGGCTGAACACCGGGGAGCTGTTTTTT
size: .; J: TRBJ2-3; D: .; V: TRBV5-1; CDR3: CASSTQGTDTQYF; DNA: TGCGCCAGCAGCACCCAGGGCACAGATACGCAGTATTTT
size: .; J: TRBJ2-2; D: TRBD2; V: TRBV4-3; CDR3: CASSQEWGGATGELFF; DNA: TGCGCCAGCAGCCAAGAGTGGGGGGGAGCCACCGGGGAGCTGTTTTTT
size: .; J: TRBJ1-1; D: .; V: TRBV18; CDR3: CASSRGRNTEAFF; DNA: TGTGCCAGCTCCAGAGGAAGAAACACTGAAGCTTTCTTT
size: .; J: TRBJ2-5; D: TRBD2; V: TRBV7-8; CDR3: CASSPAGGRAKTQYF; DNA: TGTGCCAGCAGCCCAGCGGGGGGGCGCGCTAAGACCCAGTACTTC
size: .; J: TRBJ1-6; D: .; V: TRBV28; CDR3: CASSQTKSLHF; DNA: TGTGCCAGCAGCCAAACTAAATCCCTCCACTTT
size: once; J: TRBJ2-1; D: TRBD2; V: TRBV2; CDR3: CASSESSGYNEQFF; DNA: TGTGCCAGCAGTGAATCTAGCGGCTACAATGAGCAGTTCTTC
size: .; J: TRBJ1-2; D: TRBD1; V: TRBV6-5; CDR3: CASRSGTGEGGYTF; DNA: TGTGCCAGCAGATCCGGGACAGGGGAGGGTGGCTACACCTTC
size: few; J: TRBJ1-1; D: TRBD1; V: TRBV7-3; CDR3: CASSSRTQGEAFF; DNA: TGTGCCAGCAGCTCCCGGACACAGGGGGAAGCTTTCTTT
size: .; J: TRBJ2-7; D: .; V: TRBV7-2; CDR3: CASSLRQQAYEQYF; DNA: TGTGCCAGCAGCCTAAGACAGCAAGCCTACGAGCAGTACTTC
size: .; J: TRBJ2-3; D: .; V: TRBV19; CDR3: CASKGTPTDTQYF; DNA: TGTGCCAGTAAAGGGACACCCACAGATACGCAGTATTTT